Following are 26 T cell receptor beta chains from one sample sequenced in a study of blood T cell repertoires in COVID-19. Data came from immunoSEQ multiplex PCR; TCRdb stores just in-frame clones and leaves some out. The repertoire holds roughly 80,000 clones, with 84% as singletons. Sequences were obtained from peripheral blood. These receptors all come from a human donor in a cohort sampled during active COVID-19.

The chain is built from TRBV6-2 or TRBV6-3 and TRBJ2-1; 9 bases align to TRBD2. V shed 5 bases, J shed 3 bases, and the junction held 5 bases outside the gene matches. Germline CDR1 is MNHEY and CDR2 is SVGEGT. This CDR3 spans 15 amino acids. CDR3 amino acids: CASSPRGGVYNEQFF. In DNA form, the CDR3 reads TGTGCCAGCAGTCCCCGCGGGGGGGTCTACAATGAGCAGTTCTTC.

The CDR3 spells CASSTTGVSPLHF. The CDR3, as DNA: TGTGCCAGTAGTACGACAGGGGTATCACCCCTCCACTTT. The chain combines TRBV19 with TRBJ1-6; 8 nucleotides align to TRBD1. After removal of 4 bases from V and 10 bases from J, the junction contained 3 bases not matched to a gene. This CDR3 comprises 13 residues. The V gene's germline CDR1 is LNHDA and CDR2 SQIVND (reference sequence).

The chain has TRBV7-8 and TRBJ1-3; a possible D gene is TRBD1 (6 bases). Trimming removed 4 bases at V and 0 bases at J, with 7 bases between. The CDR3 extends over 14 amino acids. CDR1 is SGHVS, CDR2 FQNEAQ, per germline. This chain's CDR3 is CASSSRGSGNTIYF. For the CDR3, the DNA is TGTGCCAGCAGCTCCAGGGGCTCTGGAAACACCATATATTTT.

CDR3 DNA: TGTGCCAGCAGTTCGAACCTCGGGAATCAGCCCCAGCATTTT. Amino acids: CASSSNLGNQPQHF. The chain is built from TRBV27 and TRBJ1-5; D is undetermined. This CDR3 has 14 residues. V gave up 4 bases and J gave up 4 bases, with 11 bases separating them. Germline CDR1 is MNHEY and CDR2 is SMNVEV (reference sequence).

The V call is TRBV13, the J call TRBJ1-5; 10 bases align to TRBD1. The V gene end was trimmed by 4 bases and the J gene end by 2 bases; junction bases not matched to a gene: 11. This CDR3 spans 18 amino acids. Germline V gene sequence: CDR1 PRHDT, CDR2 FYEKMQ (reference sequence). In DNA form, the CDR3 reads TGTGCCAGCAGCTCCCGGGACAGGGGAATCGTGGGCAATCAGCCCCAGCATTTT. It codes for CASSSRDRGIVGNQPQHF.

V usage is TRBV2 and J usage is TRBJ2-3; D gene ambiguous. The CDR3 is 11 amino acids. The germline V gene has CDR1 SNHLY and CDR2 FYNNEI. Trimming removed 10 bases from V and 8 bases from J, with 13 bases in between. The CDR3 coding sequence is TGTGCCACCCGAGCGAGCCGTACGCAGTATTTT. It encodes CATRASRTQYF.

The chain couples TRBV3-1 (or the pseudogene TRBV3-2) to TRBJ2-7; D may be TRBD1 (6 bases). The V end was cut by 7 bases, the J end by 0 bases, with 13 bases between. CDR3 length: 14 residues. The germline V gene encodes CDR1 LGHDT and CDR2 YNNKEL (reference sequence). The DNA of the CDR3 is TGTGCCAGCACACGGACAGTCTTCTCCTACGAGCAGTACTTC. Encoded protein: CASTRTVFSYEQYF.

This chain links TRBV19 with TRBJ1-2; TRBD1 might be the D (6 bases). This CDR3 contains 15 residues. The V end was cut by 6 bases, the J end by 5 bases, with 19 bases between. In germline, CDR1 is LNHDA, CDR2 SQIVND (reference sequence). The CDR3 DNA reads as TGTGCCAGTAGACCCAATACAGGGTGGCTGTATGGCTACACCTTC. The encoded protein is CASRPNTGWLYGYTF.

The chain couples TRBV5-4 to TRBJ1-1, with 8 bases aligning to TRBD1. Trimming took 5 bases from V and 5 from J; bases not matched to a gene: 11. The CDR3 contains 15 residues. Germline CDR1 reads SGHNT; CDR2 reads YYREEE (reference sequence). In DNA, the CDR3 is TGTGCCAGCAGACCGAGGACAGGGAGCGTTACTGAAGCTTTCTTT. This sequence encodes CASRPRTGSVTEAFF.

The chain links TRBV5-1 to TRBJ2-7, with 10 bases lining up with TRBD1. CDR1 is SGHRS and CDR2 is YFSETQ in the germline V gene. J gave up 7 bases and V 0 bases, and 10 bases lay outside the gene matches. The CDR3 sequence is 16 residues long. CDR3 loop: CASSLGVGTGVEEQYF. DNA for the CDR3: TGCGCCAGCAGCTTGGGGGTAGGGACAGGGGTGGAGGAGCAGTACTTC.

The gene calls are TRBV7-9 and TRBJ1-2; possible D gene TRBD1, 6 bases. The germline CDR1 and CDR2 sequences are SEHNR and FQNEAQ (reference sequence). V gave up 5 bases and J gave up 2 bases, with 21 bases separating them. The CDR3 consists of 17 residues. The CDR3: CASSPIRGQVLNYGYTF. DNA of the CDR3: TGTGCCAGCAGCCCAATCAGGGGCCAGGTCTTAAACTATGGCTACACCTTC.

V gene TRBV5-1 combines with J gene TRBJ2-1, with TRBD2 identical over 7 bases. Trimming at V came to 4 bases and at J to 9 bases, leaving 7 bases not matched to a gene. This CDR3 comprises 13 residues. Germline V gene sequence: CDR1 SGHRS, CDR2 YFSETQ. The CDR3 DNA follows: TGCGCCAGCAGCACCAGCGGGATTTCTGAGCAGTTCTTC. Its protein is CASSTSGISEQFF.

The rearrangement joins TRBV5-4 to TRBJ2-7; perhaps TRBD2 as D (5 bases). V lost 4 bases, J lost 1 base, and 12 bases lay in between. CDR1 SGHNT and CDR2 YYREEE come from the germline V gene (reference sequence). CDR3 size: 14 residues. CDR3 nucleotide sequence: TGTGCCAGCAGCGACGGACGGGGATCCTACGAGCAGTACTTC. Translated: CASSDGRGSYEQYF.

The genes are TRBV7-9 and TRBJ1-1, with 10 bases identical to TRBD1. The CDR3 length is 19 residues. Per germline, CDR1 SEHNR and CDR2 FQNEAQ (reference sequence). Trimming at V came to 4 bases and at J to 5 bases, leaving 19 bases not matched to a gene. In DNA, the CDR3 is TGTGCCAGCAGCTCACGCCGAGGGACAGGGGATGGGAGTAGTACTGAAGCTTTCTTT. This codes for CASSSRRGTGDGSSTEAFF.

The J gene is TRBJ2-1, the V gene TRBV6-6; 7 bases are a match to TRBD1. The CDR3 has 13 amino acids. The germline V gene encodes CDR1 MNHNY and CDR2 SVGAGI (reference sequence). V shed 4 bases, J shed 5 bases, and the junction held 2 bases outside the gene matches. This CDR3 reads CASSSGQDNEQFF. CDR3 nucleotide sequence: TGTGCCAGCAGTTCTGGACAGGACAATGAGCAGTTCTTC.

This chain joins TRBV25-1 and TRBJ1-1, with D uncertain. Trimming took off 8 bases at V and 1 base at J, with 11 bases between the two ends. CDR1 is MGHDK, CDR2 SYGVNS, per germline. The CDR3 sequence is 13 residues long. CDR3 bases: TGTGCCAGCTCCTTATCGGGGAACACTGAAGCTTTCTTT. Encoded protein: CASSLSGNTEAFF.

The V call is TRBV19, the J call TRBJ1-5, with 8 bases that match TRBD1. CDR1 is LNHDA, CDR2 SQIVND, per germline (reference sequence). The CDR3 is 15 residues long. The junction had 10 bases not matched to a gene; V was cut back by 3 bases and J by 9 bases. CDR3 DNA sequence: TGTGCCAGTAGTATTGGTGGGACAGGTCTTAGGCCCCAGCATTTT. It translates to CASSIGGTGLRPQHF.

Only one count was recorded for this clone. This chain joins TRBV19 and TRBJ1-2; no clear D gene. Germline assignment: CDR1 LNHDA and CDR2 SQIVND (reference sequence). The CDR3 covers 14 residues. V lost 5 bases to trimming and J lost 4 bases, with 14 bases between them. The CDR3 is CASSSGFAFYGYTF. DNA for the CDR3: TGTGCCAGTAGTTCCGGGTTCGCCTTCTATGGCTACACCTTC.

V gene TRBV9 combines with J gene TRBJ2-6; D perhaps matches TRBD1 (6 bases). The CDR3 consists of 17 residues. Germline V lookup: CDR1 SGDLS, CDR2 YYNGEE. V lost 4 bases to trimming and J lost 2 bases, with 16 bases between them. CDR3 DNA: TGTGCCAGCAGCCCCTTAACAGGGCAGGCTGGGGCCAACGTCCTGACTTTC. Its protein product is CASSPLTGQAGANVLTF. The whole variable domain, filled in from reference TRBV9 and TRBJ2-6, reads DSGVTQTPKHLITATGQRVTLRCSPRSGDLSVYWYQQSLDQGLQFLIQYYNGEERAKGNILERFSAQQFPDLHSELNLSSLELGDSALYFCASSPLTGQAGANVLTFGAGSRLTVL.

The chain uses TRBV25-1 and TRBJ2-7; TRBD2 agrees at 9 bases. In germline, CDR1 is MGHDK, CDR2 SYGVNS. With 3 bases clipped from V and 6 bases from J, the junction kept 6 bases outside the gene matches. The CDR3 sequence is 14 residues long. The CDR3: CASSELAGAGEQYF. The CDR3 nucleotides are TGTGCCAGCAGTGAGTTAGCGGGGGCTGGCGAGCAGTACTTC.

This chain links TRBV30 with TRBJ1-2; D gene uncertain. Per germline, CDR1 GTSNPN and CDR2 SVGIG (reference sequence). The CDR3 extends over 13 amino acids. V lost 5 bases and J 8 bases, leaving 18 bases between the germline ends. CDR3 sequence reads: CAWETGPGGGYTF. The CDR3 DNA reads as TGTGCCTGGGAAACCGGACCGGGAGGGGGCTACACCTTC.

This chain connects TRBV6-1 to TRBJ1-6; the match to TRBD1 covers 8 bases. Germline CDR1 is MNHNS and CDR2 is SASEGT. V shed 4 bases and J 3 bases; nucleotides not matched to a gene: 5. CDR3 size: 16 residues. The CDR3 region is CASSGLQGVYNSPLHF. The CDR3 nucleotides read TGTGCCAGCAGTGGATTACAGGGGGTCTATAATTCACCCCTCCACTTT.

V is TRBV6-5 and J is TRBJ1-2; D is perhaps TRBD1 (6 bases). The V and J ends lost 7 bases and 4 bases respectively, with 13 bases between them. Germline CDR1 and CDR2: MNHEY and SVGAGI. This CDR3 spans 13 amino acids. The CDR3 here is CASNLDSPYGYTF. In DNA form, the CDR3 reads TGTGCCAGCAATCTGGACAGCCCCTATGGCTACACCTTC.

On this clone itself: A junction boundary mismatches the germline segment, possibly from a read error. Additional DNA sequences in this sample encode the identical CDR3. The chain recombines TRBV19 with TRBJ2-7; tentatively, D is TRBD2 (5 bases). The CDR3 totals 13 residues. CDR1 and CDR2 from the germline V gene are LNHDA and SQIVND (reference sequence). CDR3 sequence: CASSTEGNYEQYF. The CDR3 nucleotides are TGCGCCAGTAGCACAGAGGGAAACTACGAGCAGTACTTC.

This CDR3 reads CAISTGGTNSPLHF. DNA of the CDR3: TGTGCCATCAGTACAGGGGGGACGAATTCACCCCTCCACTTT. The V gene is TRBV10-3, the J gene TRBJ1-6; TRBD1 agrees at 8 bases. Germline assignment: CDR1 ENHRY and CDR2 SYGVKD. The trim removed 5 bases at V and 7 bases at J, leaving 4 bases unmatched. The CDR3 runs to 14 residues.

The V gene is TRBV20-1, the J gene TRBJ2-1; 8 bases map to TRBD2. The germline V gene encodes CDR1 DFQATT and CDR2 SNEGSKA (reference sequence). The CDR3 spans 13 residues. The V gene end was trimmed by 3 bases and the J gene end by 10 bases; junction bases not matched to a gene: 8. CDR3 in DNA: TGCAGTGCTAGTGCGGGGGGATTTGGCGAGCAGTTCTTC. It translates to CSASAGGFGEQFF.